Shown below are 27 T cell receptor beta chains from a single sample sequenced in a study of post-analysis software for immune sequencing data. Findings and caveats of the study: Patients showed TRBV5-6, TRBV5-1 and TRBV20-1 among five TRBV segments more frequent than in controls.

Prepared TCR beta cDNA libraries contained unique molecular identifiers. TCRdb ran MiXCR on the PCR reads and lists one entry per CDR3 protein. In the table there are 450,000 to 700,000 distinct CDR3 sequences, 44% of which are singletons. Antigen specificity for these receptors is unknown. The sequencing sample was made of blood. The receptors were gathered from a girl aged 10 to 17 with multiple sclerosis.

The V gene is TRBV5-1, the J gene TRBJ2-1; TRBD2 matches at 12 bases. The CDR3 contains 17 residues. Trimming at V came to 2 bases and at J to 1 base, leaving 4 bases not matched to a gene. Germline CDR1 reads SGHRS; CDR2 reads YFSETQ. The CDR3 coding sequence is TGCGCCAGCAGCTTAAGACTAGCGGGGGATTCCTACAATGAGCAGTTCTTC. This codes for CASSLRLAGDSYNEQFF.

The chain uses TRBV16 and TRBJ2-1; perhaps TRBD1 as D (6 bases). With 4 bases removed from V and 10 bases from J, the gap between germline ends came to 14 bases. This CDR3 region has 13 residues. Germline V CDR1 and CDR2: KGHSY, FQNENV. The CDR3: CASSLYRDGEQFF. Written as DNA, the CDR3 is TGTGCCAGCAGCCTCTACAGGGATGGGGAGCAGTTCTTC.

There are many counts of this clonotype. The V and J genes are TRBV7-2 and TRBJ2-3; 7 bases are shared with TRBD2. The V gene end was trimmed by 5 bases and the J gene end by 0 bases; junction bases not matched to a gene: 2. Germline CDR1 SGHTA, CDR2 FQGNSA. CDR3 length equals 14 residues. The CDR3 spells CASSPGGSTDTQYF. CDR3 coding DNA: TGTGCCAGCAGCCCGGGAGGTAGCACAGATACGCAGTATTTT.

CDR3 sequence reads: CSARDTGSGGTNYGYTF. CDR3 DNA: TGCAGTGCTAGAGATACAGGTTCCGGGGGAACTAACTATGGCTACACCTTC. The chain links TRBV20-1 to TRBJ1-2, with a possible D match to TRBD1 (5 bases). The CDR3 extends over 17 amino acids. V dropped 0 bases and J dropped 0 bases, with 17 bases sitting between them. CDR1 DFQATT and CDR2 SNEGSKA come from the germline V gene (reference sequence).

The chain couples TRBV20-1 to TRBJ2-1, with D perhaps TRBD1 (5 bases). CDR3 length equals 15 residues. Germline assignment: CDR1 DFQATT and CDR2 SNEGSKA (reference sequence). Trimming stripped 0 bases from V and 3 bases from J, with 12 bases between. CDR3 DNA: TGCAGTGCTAGAGATCGCCTAGGGGACTACAATGAGCAGTTCTTC. Translated: CSARDRLGDYNEQFF.

This clonotype turned up a few times. V gene TRBV5-1 combines with J gene TRBJ2-5, with no clear D. CDR1 SGHRS and CDR2 YFSETQ come from the germline V gene. The CDR3 sequence is 15 residues long. V was shortened by 1 base and J by 2 bases, with 12 bases between the two germline ends. CDR3 bases: TGCGCCAGCAGCTTGAGCACCACAAATCAAGAGACCCAGTACTTC. Translated, it gives CASSLSTTNQETQYF.

V gene TRBV5-1 combines with J gene TRBJ2-3; 8 positions agree with TRBD2. With 4 bases clipped from V and 1 base from J, the junction kept 8 bases outside the gene matches. This CDR3 region has 16 residues. Germline values: CDR1 SGHRS, CDR2 YFSETQ. The CDR3 loop reads CASSPGGYAGTDTQYF. DNA of the CDR3: TGCGCCAGCAGCCCGGGGGGGTATGCGGGCACAGATACGCAGTATTTT. Drawing the rest from reference TRBV5-1 and TRBJ2-3, the complete variable domain is KAGVTQTPRYLIKTRGQQVTLSCSPISGHRSVSWYQQTPGQGLQFLFEYFSETQRNKGNFPGRFSGRQFSNSRSEMNVSTLELGDSALYLCASSPGGYAGTDTQYFGPGTRLTVL.

V usage is TRBV27 and J usage is TRBJ1-2, with TRBD1 matching 12 bases. Germline V gene sequence: CDR1 MNHEY, CDR2 SMNVEV (reference sequence). V was pared by 5 bases and J by 6 bases, with 7 bases of the junction left unmatched. The CDR3 runs to 15 residues. CDR3 sequence reads: CASSPGTGGSNGYTF. The CDR3 nucleotides are TGTGCCAGCAGTCCCGGGACAGGGGGCAGTAATGGCTACACCTTC.

This chain links TRBV4-1 with TRBJ2-5; 8 bases agree with TRBD2. Looked up from germline, CDR1 is MGHRA and CDR2 is YSYEKL. The CDR3 runs to 15 residues. Trimming at V came to 6 bases and at J to 5 bases, leaving 11 bases not matched to a gene. CDR3 sequence reads: CASSPPGLVMETQYF. CDR3 nucleotides: TGCGCCAGCAGTCCGCCGGGACTAGTGATGGAGACCCAGTACTTC.

V is TRBV9 and J is TRBJ1-4; TRBD1 is a possible D gene (6 bases). Trimming removed 0 bases from V and 5 bases from J, with 8 bases in between. This CDR3 is 14 amino acids long. CDR1 is SGDLS and CDR2 is YYNGEE in the germline V gene. DNA for the CDR3: TGTGCCAGCAGCGTAGGGACAGCAAATGAAAAACTGTTTTTT. Its translation: CASSVGTANEKLFF.

V is TRBV12-3 or TRBV12-4 and J is TRBJ2-7, with a weak D call TRBD1 (6 bases). With 3 bases removed from V and 1 base from J, the gap between germline ends came to 13 bases. The CDR3 contains 15 residues. The CDR3 region is CASSFLGARSYEQYF. The CDR3 DNA reads TGTGCCAGCAGTTTTCTGGGGGCGAGGTCCTACGAGCAGTACTTC.

This clonotype was observed a handful of times. The chain couples TRBV12-3 or TRBV12-4 to TRBJ1-1; D may be TRBD1 (6 bases). The CDR3 is 14 residues long. Trimming cost V 5 bases and J 0 bases, with 10 bases left between them. The CDR3 reads CASSRRTVNTEAFF. The CDR3 bases are TGTGCCAGCAGTCGACGGACAGTGAACACTGAAGCTTTCTTT.

The chain is built from TRBV10-3 and TRBJ2-2; D is unresolved. CDR1 and CDR2 from the germline V gene are ENHRY and SYGVKD. The V end was cut by 5 bases, the J end by 1 base, with 5 bases between. The CDR3 is 13 amino acids. CDR3 sequence (DNA): TGTGCCATCAGTTTTATGAACACCGGGGAGCTGTTTTTT. The encoded protein is CAISFMNTGELFF.

This clonotype was detected only a few times. The rearrangement uses TRBV5-1 and TRBJ2-1; D is perhaps TRBD1 or TRBD2 (6 bases each). Germline V gives CDR1 SGHRS, CDR2 YFSETQ. Trimming took 4 bases from V and 10 from J, leaving 18 bases between them. This CDR3 region has 14 residues. The CDR3 loop is CASSDRSTGREQFF. In DNA, the CDR3 is TGCGCCAGCAGCGACCGTTCAACAGGGAGGGAGCAGTTCTTC.

The chain has TRBV12-3 or TRBV12-4 and TRBJ1-5; D might be TRBD1 (5 bases). V was clipped by 6 bases and J by 7 bases, with 13 bases between them. The CDR3 has 13 residues. CDR3 DNA: TGTGCCAGCAGGTACAGGAATAGCCAGCCCCAGCATTTT. Amino acid sequence: CASRYRNSQPQHF.

This clonotype has only a few counts. The V and J genes are TRBV5-1 and TRBJ1-2; TRBD1 matches at 10 bases. The trim removed 2 bases at V and 0 bases at J, leaving 4 bases unmatched. Germline V gene data show CDR1 as SGHRS and CDR2 as YFSETQ. The CDR3 has 16 amino acids. The CDR3 nucleotides are TGCGCCAGCAGCTTACCGGGACAGGGGACTAACTATGGCTACACCTTC. Protein product: CASSLPGQGTNYGYTF.

This clonotype was counted a single time. A read error may produce the germline difference seen at one junction end. The chain has TRBV5-6 and TRBJ1-1; D is unresolved. The germline V gene encodes CDR1 SGHDT and CDR2 YYEEEE. The CDR3 has 14 residues. The DNA for the CDR3 is TGTGCCAGCAGCCCAGGACCTATGAACACTGGAGCTTTCTTT. Translated: CASSPGPMNTGAFF.

This clonotype was counted a few times. The chain uses TRBV18 and TRBJ2-1; no firm D call. Germline V gives CDR1 KGHSH, CDR2 LQKENI. The CDR3 extends over 13 amino acids. The ends were cut back, 6 bases at V and 9 bases at J, with 15 bases in the middle. The CDR3: CASSPGYRSEQFF. CDR3 in DNA: TGTGCCAGCTCGCCCGGTTATAGGAGTGAGCAGTTCTTC.

The V gene is TRBV28, the J gene TRBJ2-7; D not certain. V was pared by 5 bases and J by 3 bases, with 23 bases between. Germline V gene data show CDR1 as MDHEN and CDR2 as SYDVKM. The CDR3 length is 17 residues. DNA of the CDR3: TGTGCCAGCAGTCCCCCTACGCGACTTCCGCGATTCTACGAGCAGTACTTC. Residues: CASSPPTRLPRFYEQYF. The whole variable domain, remainder taken from reference TRBV28 and TRBJ2-7, is DVKVTQSSRYLVKRTGEKVFLECVQDMDHENMFWYRQDPGLGLRLIYFSYDVKMKEKGDIPEGYSVSREKKERFSLILESASTNQTSMYLCASSPPTRLPRFYEQYFGPGTRLTVT.

The rearrangement joins TRBV7-9 to TRBJ1-2; 7 bases match TRBD1. Germline V gives CDR1 SEHNR, CDR2 FQNEAQ (reference sequence). This CDR3 has 14 amino acids. V trimming: 5 bases; J trimming: 1 base; junction bases outside the gene matches: 4. The CDR3 DNA sequence: TGTGCCAGCAGCCCGGGACAGCTTAACTATGGCTACACCTTC. It is translated as CASSPGQLNYGYTF.

This clonotype showed up just a few times. The chain links TRBV9 to TRBJ1-2; 7 nucleotides agree with TRBD1. The CDR3 runs to 18 residues. Germline V gives CDR1 SGDLS, CDR2 YYNGEE. V was pared by 3 bases and J by 4 bases, with 18 bases of the junction left unmatched. The CDR3 loop reads CASSEGARNPHIGYGYTF. The CDR3 DNA follows: TGTGCCAGCAGCGAGGGGGCCAGAAACCCACATATTGGCTATGGCTACACCTTC.

The V gene is TRBV12-5, the J gene TRBJ2-6, with D hard to call. The CDR3 spans 13 residues. Germline V gene sequence: CDR1 LGHNT, CDR2 FRNRAP. Deletions cut 6 bases from V and 0 bases from J, with 3 bases between. The CDR3 region is CASGGSGANVLTF. The CDR3 DNA reads as TGTGCTAGTGGAGGCTCTGGGGCCAACGTCCTGACTTTC. The full variable domain, in which reference TRBV12-5 and TRBJ2-6 provide the parts outside the CDR3, is DARVTQTPRHKVTEMGQEVTMRCQPILGHNTVFWYRQTMMQGLELLAYFRNRAPLDDSGMPKDRFSAEMPDATLATLKIQPSEPRDSAVYFCASGGSGANVLTFGAGSRLTVL.

The V call is TRBV20-1, the J call TRBJ2-1, with D perhaps matching TRBD2 (7 bases). The CDR3 has 14 residues. CDR1 is DFQATT, CDR2 SNEGSKA, per germline (reference sequence). The V end was cut by 1 base, the J end by 6 bases, with 13 bases between. CDR3: CSARGAGASNEQFF. The CDR3 nucleotides are TGCAGTGCTAGAGGGGCGGGGGCAAGCAATGAGCAGTTCTTC.

This clonotype has more than one count but fewer than ten. J is TRBJ1-2 and V is TRBV27; D call uncertain. The CDR3 consists of 13 residues. CDR1 is MNHEY and CDR2 is SMNVEV in the germline V gene (reference sequence). V was cut by 2 bases and J by 8 bases, with 12 bases left in between. As DNA, the CDR3 is TGTGCCAGCAGTTTAAGCCAGAGTCGGGGCTACACCTTC. This sequence encodes CASSLSQSRGYTF.

The J gene is TRBJ2-7, the V gene TRBV7-9, with D perhaps TRBD2 (6 bases). The tail of the sequence fits TRBJ2-5 better, so the J call may be wrong. The germline CDR1 and CDR2 sequences are SEHNR and FQNEAQ (reference sequence). The CDR3 is 12 residues long. In DNA form, the CDR3 reads TGTGCCAGTGGCGGGGTCCCAGAGACCCAGTACTTC. It encodes CASGGVPETQYF.

The chain is built from TRBV20-1 and TRBJ1-1; no clear D gene. CDR1 and CDR2 (germline): DFQATT, SNEGSKA (reference sequence). Trimming took 4 bases from V and 5 from J, leaving 11 bases between them. This CDR3 contains 12 residues. In DNA, the CDR3 is TGCAGTGCTACCCGGGGTGGAACTGAAGCTTTCTTT. Translating gives CSATRGGTEAFF.

The table lists this clonotype with a few counts. The chain is built from TRBV7-9 and TRBJ1-2; perhaps TRBD1 as D (6 bases). In germline, CDR1 is SEHNR, CDR2 FQNEAQ (reference sequence). Trimming removed 11 bases from V and 2 bases from J, with 18 bases in between. CDR3 length: 14 amino acids. The CDR3 region has the DNA TGTGCCTCAACGGACAGCCGAGAGAACTATGGCTACACCTTC. Translating it yields CASTDSRENYGYTF.